These 3 T cell receptor beta chains were all obtained from the same sample, sequenced in a study of Graves' ophthalmopathy and Graves' hyperthyroidism (dated by TCRdb to between 2017 and 2018). TCRdb names Illumina HiSeq 2000 as the instrument used. TCR beta CDR3 regions were amplified from RNA transcripts for repertoire sequencing. The first round of RT-PCR was done with HTBI primers and the Qiagen OneStep RT-PCR kit, and was followed by a second round of multiplex PCR, then size selection and purification. TCRdb applied fastp at Q25 and MiXCR to the public reads, then kept only in-frame beta chains. Rows are unified per CDR3 protein, each entry keeping the most common DNA and genes. The sample table records over a million distinct CDR3 sequences; about 40% of these occur just once. The ten top clones hold over 8.5% of the sample. The sequenced sample consisted of peripheral blood or thyroid tissue (not recorded which). The receptors were sampled from an adult man with Graves' hyperthyroidism.

This rearrangement joins TRBV7-2 to TRBJ1-2, with 9 bases lining up with TRBD1. With 5 bases clipped from V and 10 bases from J, the junction kept 8 bases outside the gene matches. The CDR3 spans 13 residues. From germline, CDR1 is SGHTA and CDR2 FQGNSA. This CDR3 reads CASSDTGGGDYTF. The CDR3 DNA reads TGTGCCAGCAGCGACACAGGGGGCGGTGACTACACCTTC.

This clonotype was detected a few times. The rearrangement uses TRBV7-9 and TRBJ2-7; unclear D gene. The V gene lost 5 bases and the J gene lost 3 bases, with 8 bases spanning the gap. The CDR3 is made up of 12 amino acids. Germline CDR1 and CDR2: SEHNR and FQNEAQ (reference sequence). CDR3 bases: TGTGCCAGCAGCGTCGGGCTCTACGAGCAGTACTTC. Translated, it gives CASSVGLYEQYF.

This chain connects TRBV12-3 or TRBV12-4 to TRBJ2-7; 9 bases are shared with TRBD1. With 7 bases clipped from V and 4 bases from J, the junction kept 8 bases outside the gene matches. CDR3 length equals 14 residues. CDR3 DNA sequence: TGTGCCAGCAAAACCGGGACAGGGATTTACGAGCAGTACTTC. It codes for CASKTGTGIYEQYF.